These 10 T cell receptor beta chains came from one sample sequenced in a study of blood T cells in healthy people across ages. The use of a sample-barcoded 5' primer and a J-beta primer mix characterized a second PCR of about 7 to 12 cycles. TCRdb processed the 5' RACE reads anew with MiXCR; each CDR3 protein has one entry. The top ten clones hold about a fifth of a sample with a few hundred thousand distinct CDR3 sequences, about 26% of them seen once. Sequencing was carried out using blood. The receptor set was obtained from a woman in her seventies in good health.

In this sample, this clonotype turned up a few times. The rearrangement uses TRBV29-1 and TRBJ1-1; tentatively, D is TRBD1 (5 bases). Germline CDR1 SQVTM, CDR2 ANQGSEA. Trimming left V 7 bases short and J 3 bases short, with 9 bases between. The CDR3 is made up of 11 amino acids. The CDR3 here is CSGVGHTEAFF. The CDR3 DNA sequence: TGCAGCGGCGTGGGGCACACTGAAGCTTTCTTT.

J is TRBJ2-7 and V is TRBV9; 8 bases agree with TRBD1. V was pared by 3 bases and J by 2 bases, with 4 bases of the junction left unmatched. Germline CDR1 reads SGDLS; CDR2 reads YYNGEE. The CDR3 runs to 14 residues. CDR3 protein: CASSGQTGAYEQYF. CDR3 in DNA: TGTGCCAGCAGCGGCCAGACAGGGGCCTACGAGCAGTACTTC.

This clonotype was seen more than once but under ten times. The chain is built from TRBV7-8 and TRBJ1-5, with D tentatively TRBD1 (6 bases). The V end lost 0 bases, the J end lost 0 bases, and 9 bases lay between the germline ends. From germline, CDR1 is SGHVS and CDR2 FQNEAQ. The CDR3 contains 16 residues. CDR3: CASSLAGQFSNQPQHF. The CDR3 DNA sequence: TGTGCCAGCAGCTTAGCCGGACAGTTTAGCAATCAGCCCCAGCATTTT.

V is TRBV6-1 and J is TRBJ2-2; D remains unclear. CDR1 is MNHNS, CDR2 SASEGT, per germline. This CDR3 region has 13 residues. V lost 2 bases and J lost 6, with 7 bases in between. CDR3: CASSENYPGELFF. The CDR3 nucleotides are TGTGCCAGCAGTGAAAATTACCCCGGGGAGCTGTTTTTT.

This clonotype was seen ten or more times. This chain joins TRBV29-1 and TRBJ2-7; 8 positions match TRBD2. This CDR3 is built from 14 residues. Unmatched junction bases numbered 8, after V lost 1 base and J lost 6 bases. Germline loops: CDR1 SQVTM, CDR2 ANQGSEA. DNA of the CDR3: TGCAGCGTTGAAGTCCAGCGGGGGAGCGCCGAGCAGTACTTC. This encodes CSVEVQRGSAEQYF.

The chain is built from TRBV12-3 or TRBV12-4 and TRBJ2-3; 7 nucleotides agree with TRBD2. There are 16 residues in the CDR3. Trimming removed 6 bases from V and 0 bases from J; junction bases left unmatched: 9. The CDR3 here is CASSLGPSGSTDTQYF. The CDR3 DNA sequence: TGTGCCAGCAGCCTTGGGCCTAGCGGAAGCACAGATACGCAGTATTTT.

The chain employs TRBV6-5 and TRBJ1-1; TRBD1 aligns across 8 bases. With V trimmed by 4 bases and J by 10 bases, 11 bases remained unmatched. The CDR3 totals 14 residues. Germline V gives CDR1 MNHEY, CDR2 SVGAGI. This CDR3 is CASSFTGGNVGAFF. CDR3 nucleotide sequence: TGTGCCAGCAGTTTTACAGGGGGAAACGTGGGAGCTTTCTTT.

The J gene is TRBJ2-3, the V gene TRBV7-9; D is unresolved. Trimming stripped 4 bases from V and 2 bases from J, with 7 bases between. The CDR3 runs 13 residues. Per germline, CDR1 SEHNR and CDR2 FQNEAQ (reference sequence). The CDR3 DNA reads as TGTGCCAGCAGCTCGTCCCCCACAGATACGCAGTATTTT. Encoded protein: CASSSSPTDTQYF.

This chain uses TRBV20-1 with TRBJ1-4; D might be TRBD1 (5 bases). The CDR3 contains 16 residues. Per germline, CDR1 DFQATT and CDR2 SNEGSKA (reference sequence). V was clipped by 3 bases and J by 8 bases, with 22 bases between them. Here the CDR3 reads CSASARQGAVGEKLFF. CDR3 DNA: TGCAGTGCTAGTGCTCGTCAAGGGGCCGTGGGGGAAAAACTGTTTTTT.

V and J are TRBV4-2 and TRBJ1-4, with TRBD1 matching 9 bases. Losses at the gene ends were 0 bases for V and 5 bases for J; bases not matched to a gene: 4. Germline-derived CDR1 and CDR2 are LGHNA and YNFKEQ. CDR3 length: 16 residues. CDR3: CASSQEGTGPNEKLFF. The DNA for the CDR3 is TGTGCCAGCAGCCAAGAAGGGACAGGGCCAAATGAAAAACTGTTTTTT.